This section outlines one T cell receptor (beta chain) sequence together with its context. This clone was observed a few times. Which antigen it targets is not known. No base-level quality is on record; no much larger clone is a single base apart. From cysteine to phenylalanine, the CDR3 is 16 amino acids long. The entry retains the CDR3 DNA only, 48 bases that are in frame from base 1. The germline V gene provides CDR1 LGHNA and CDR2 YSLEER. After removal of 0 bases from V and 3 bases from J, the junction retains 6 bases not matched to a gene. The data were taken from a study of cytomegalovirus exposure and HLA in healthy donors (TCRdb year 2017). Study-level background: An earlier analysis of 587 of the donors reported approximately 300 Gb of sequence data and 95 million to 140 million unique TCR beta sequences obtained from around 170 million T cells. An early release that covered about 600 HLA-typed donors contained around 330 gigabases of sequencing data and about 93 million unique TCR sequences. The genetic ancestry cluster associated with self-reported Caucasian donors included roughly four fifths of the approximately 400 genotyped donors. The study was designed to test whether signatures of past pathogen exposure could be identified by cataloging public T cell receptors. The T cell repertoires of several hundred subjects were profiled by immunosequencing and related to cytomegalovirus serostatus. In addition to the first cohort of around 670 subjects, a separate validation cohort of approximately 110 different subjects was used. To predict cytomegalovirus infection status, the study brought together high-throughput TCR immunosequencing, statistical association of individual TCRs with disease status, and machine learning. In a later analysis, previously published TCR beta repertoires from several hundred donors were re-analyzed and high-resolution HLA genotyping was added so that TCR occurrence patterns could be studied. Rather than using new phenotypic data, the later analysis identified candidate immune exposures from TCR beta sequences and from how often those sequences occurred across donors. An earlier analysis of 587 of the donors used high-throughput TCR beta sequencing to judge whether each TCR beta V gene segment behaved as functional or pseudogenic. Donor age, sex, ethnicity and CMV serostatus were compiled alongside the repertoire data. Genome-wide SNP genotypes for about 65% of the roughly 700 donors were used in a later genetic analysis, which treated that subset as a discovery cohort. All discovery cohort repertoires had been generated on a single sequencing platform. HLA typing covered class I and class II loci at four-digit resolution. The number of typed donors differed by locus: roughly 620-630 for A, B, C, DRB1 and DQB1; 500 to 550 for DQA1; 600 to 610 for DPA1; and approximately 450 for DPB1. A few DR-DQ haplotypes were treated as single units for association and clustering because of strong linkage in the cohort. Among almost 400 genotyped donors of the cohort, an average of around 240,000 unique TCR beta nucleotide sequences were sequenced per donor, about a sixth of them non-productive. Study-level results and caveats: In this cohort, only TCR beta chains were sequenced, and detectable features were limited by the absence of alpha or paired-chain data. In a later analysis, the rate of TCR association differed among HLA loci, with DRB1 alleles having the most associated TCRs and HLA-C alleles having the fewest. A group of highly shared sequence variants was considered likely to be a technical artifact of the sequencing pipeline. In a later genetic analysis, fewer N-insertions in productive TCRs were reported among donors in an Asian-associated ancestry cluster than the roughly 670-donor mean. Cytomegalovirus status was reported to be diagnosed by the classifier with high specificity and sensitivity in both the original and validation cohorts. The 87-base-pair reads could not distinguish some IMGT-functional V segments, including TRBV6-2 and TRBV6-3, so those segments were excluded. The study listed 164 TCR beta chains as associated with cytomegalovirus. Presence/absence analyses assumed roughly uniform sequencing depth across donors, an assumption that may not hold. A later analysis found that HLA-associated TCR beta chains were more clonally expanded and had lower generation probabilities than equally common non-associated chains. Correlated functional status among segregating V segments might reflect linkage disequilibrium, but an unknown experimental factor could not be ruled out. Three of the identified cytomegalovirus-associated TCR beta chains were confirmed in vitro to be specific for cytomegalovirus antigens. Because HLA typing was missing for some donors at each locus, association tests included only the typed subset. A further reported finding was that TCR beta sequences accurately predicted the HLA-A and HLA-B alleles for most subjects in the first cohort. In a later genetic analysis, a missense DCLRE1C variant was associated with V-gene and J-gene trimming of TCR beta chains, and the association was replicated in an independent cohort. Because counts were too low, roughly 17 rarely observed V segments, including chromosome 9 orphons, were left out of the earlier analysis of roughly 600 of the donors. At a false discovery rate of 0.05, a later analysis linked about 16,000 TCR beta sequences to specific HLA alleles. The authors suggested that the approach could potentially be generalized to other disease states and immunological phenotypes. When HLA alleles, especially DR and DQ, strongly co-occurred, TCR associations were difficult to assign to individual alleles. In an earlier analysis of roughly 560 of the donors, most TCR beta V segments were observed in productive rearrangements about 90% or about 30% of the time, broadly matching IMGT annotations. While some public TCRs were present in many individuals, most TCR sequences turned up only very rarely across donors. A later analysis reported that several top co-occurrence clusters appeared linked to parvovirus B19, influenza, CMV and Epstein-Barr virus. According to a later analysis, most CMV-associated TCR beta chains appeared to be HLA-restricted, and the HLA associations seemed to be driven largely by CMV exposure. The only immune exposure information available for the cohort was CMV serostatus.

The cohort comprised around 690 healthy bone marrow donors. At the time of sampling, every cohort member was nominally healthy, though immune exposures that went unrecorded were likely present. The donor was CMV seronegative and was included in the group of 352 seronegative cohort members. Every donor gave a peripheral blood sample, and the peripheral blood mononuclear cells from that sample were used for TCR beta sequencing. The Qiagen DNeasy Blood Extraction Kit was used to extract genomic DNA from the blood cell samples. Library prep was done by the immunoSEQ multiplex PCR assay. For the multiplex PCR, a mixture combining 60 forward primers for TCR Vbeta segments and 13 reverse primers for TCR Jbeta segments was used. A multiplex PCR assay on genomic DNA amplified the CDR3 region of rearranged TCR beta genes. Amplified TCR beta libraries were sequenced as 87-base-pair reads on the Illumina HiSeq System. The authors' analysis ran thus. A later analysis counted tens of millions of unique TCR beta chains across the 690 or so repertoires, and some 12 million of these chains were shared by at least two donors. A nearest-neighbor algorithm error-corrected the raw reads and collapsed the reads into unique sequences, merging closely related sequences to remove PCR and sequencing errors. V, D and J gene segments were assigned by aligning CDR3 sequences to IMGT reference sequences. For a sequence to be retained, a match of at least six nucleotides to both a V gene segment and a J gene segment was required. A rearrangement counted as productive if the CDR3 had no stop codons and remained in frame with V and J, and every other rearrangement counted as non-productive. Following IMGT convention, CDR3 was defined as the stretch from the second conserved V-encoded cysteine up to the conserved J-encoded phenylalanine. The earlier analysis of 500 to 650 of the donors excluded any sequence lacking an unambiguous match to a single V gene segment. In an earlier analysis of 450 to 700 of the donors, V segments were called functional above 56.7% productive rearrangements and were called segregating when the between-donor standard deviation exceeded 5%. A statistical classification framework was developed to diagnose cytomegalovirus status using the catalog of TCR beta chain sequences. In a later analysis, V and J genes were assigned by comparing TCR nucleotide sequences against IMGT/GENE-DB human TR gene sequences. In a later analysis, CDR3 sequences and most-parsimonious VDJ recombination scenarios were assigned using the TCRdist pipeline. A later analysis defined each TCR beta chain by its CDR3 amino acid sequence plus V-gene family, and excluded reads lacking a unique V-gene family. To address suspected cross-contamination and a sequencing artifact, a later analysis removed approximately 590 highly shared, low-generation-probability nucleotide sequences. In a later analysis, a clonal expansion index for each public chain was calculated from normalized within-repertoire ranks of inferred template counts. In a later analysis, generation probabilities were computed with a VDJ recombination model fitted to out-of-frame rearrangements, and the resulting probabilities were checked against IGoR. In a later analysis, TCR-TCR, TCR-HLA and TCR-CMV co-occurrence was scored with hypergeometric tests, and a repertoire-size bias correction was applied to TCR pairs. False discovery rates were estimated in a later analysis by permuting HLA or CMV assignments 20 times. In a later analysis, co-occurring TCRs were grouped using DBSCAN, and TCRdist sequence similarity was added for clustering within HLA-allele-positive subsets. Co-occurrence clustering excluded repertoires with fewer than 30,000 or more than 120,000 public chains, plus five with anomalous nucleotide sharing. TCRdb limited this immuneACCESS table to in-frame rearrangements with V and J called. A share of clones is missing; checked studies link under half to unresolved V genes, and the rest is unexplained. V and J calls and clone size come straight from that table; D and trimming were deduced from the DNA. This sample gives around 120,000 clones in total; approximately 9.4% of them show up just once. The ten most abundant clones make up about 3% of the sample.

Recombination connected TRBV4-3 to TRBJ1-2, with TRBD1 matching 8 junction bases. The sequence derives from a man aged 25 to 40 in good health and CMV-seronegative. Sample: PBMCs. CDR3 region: CASSQESGGPYYGYTF. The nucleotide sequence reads TGCGCCAGCAGCCAAGAGTCAGGGGGCCCCTACTATGGCTACACCTTC.